This TCR beta chain is drawn from a study of tumor-infiltrating T cells and Merkel cell polyomavirus (TCRdb year 2017). Regarding the study in general: In Merkel cell carcinoma patients, the study investigated CD8+ T cells specific for the Merkel cell polyomavirus KLL epitope. On average, sorted samples contained 700 to 750 cells from blood (range roughly 330-8,000) and 5,776 cells from TIL (range roughly 1,844-12,799). Patients received varied, non-standardized therapies including chemotherapy, radiation and immunotherapies. Of all the tumor samples in the study, one was a frozen nodal tumor digest and another was a flash-frozen core biopsy of a metastasis. In 14 to 15 samples, KLL-tetramer-sorted cells taken from blood or tumor-infiltrating lymphocytes underwent TRB sequencing, as did 12 matched whole-tumor samples. Patients came in at different disease stages and had a median follow-up of approximately 2.9 years, ranging from 1.1 to 6.0 years.

Robust positive staining for Merkel cell polyomavirus Large T antigen was observed by immunohistochemistry in the tumors of all patients. The study included roughly twelve Merkel cell carcinoma patients who had robust KLL-tetramer+ populations, above 0.04% of CD8+ T cells, in blood and/or cultured TIL. Every patient was Caucasian, and patient ages had a median of 65 years and ranged from roughly 50 to 77 years. Staining of at least 1.8 million cells was done with anti-CD8 PE antibody, a KLL APC tetramer and 7-AAD viability dye. Peripheral blood mononuclear cells were separated from heparinized blood using Ficoll preparation and then cryopreserved. Tetramer-positive, CD8-high cells were sorted on a FACSAriaII and flash frozen. Study-wide findings and limitations: Because the study covered only a single viral epitope, T cells targeting other Merkel cell polyomavirus epitopes were not captured. A higher fraction of KLL-specific T cells within tumors (about 1.9-18% versus about 0-0.15%) was associated with significantly better MCC-specific survival. A significant MCC-specific survival advantage (P = 0.0051) was associated with tumors having more unique KLL-specific clonotypes (about 5-110 vs 0-3). The small sample size of the study (n of about eleven patients) is a limitation. KLL-specific TRB repertoires proved diverse and largely private: among hundreds of unique sequences, only one clonotype was public, and two patients shared that clonotype.

To note about this clone: No clone much larger than this one lies a single base away; base qualities are absent.

The method behind the library was the immunoSEQ multiplex PCR assay. Genomic DNA extraction, TRB sequencing and normalization were performed by Adaptive Biotechnologies (Seattle, WA). As for the authors' bioinformatics: TRB sequences were counted as tetramer-positive clonotypes only when an estimated two or more genomes were present. To compute clonality, the Shannon entropy of productive TRB sequences was normalized by log2 of unique productive sequences and then subtracted from one. KLL-specific clonotypes in tumors were found by matching TCRbeta CDR3 amino acid sequences to the sequences from the tetramer-sorted sample of each patient. Sourced from immuneACCESS, this table was stored by TCRdb with only in-frame sequences that have V and J called. A share of the clones is absent; for the studies checked, an unresolved V gene accounts for under half, and the remainder has no known explanation. V and J calls and clone size are given by that table; D and trimming were obtained from the DNA. This sample's table has entries for approximately 30 clones.

The junction carries 23 bases between V and J, which are trimmed by 5 bases and 4 bases respectively. Taken from the germline V gene, the CDR1 and CDR2 loops are SGHVS and FNYEAQ. The CDR3 measures 17 amino acids from cysteine to phenylalanine. Solely the CDR3 DNA is kept, with 51 bases framed from the first base. The chain is assembled from TRBV7-6 and TRBJ1-2; too little of a D gene remains to name it. The sequencing sample was made of Merkel cell polyomavirus peptide tetramer+ CD8+ T cells sorted from blood. The intended sense of this specimen's cell subset or site label: CD8+ T cells binding a tetramer loaded with the MCPyV common T-antigen KLL epitope. This TCR derives from a man between 65 and 85 years old with Merkel cell carcinoma. The CDR3 amino acid sequence is: CASSRLDKSRKTYGYTF. The bases are TGTGCCAGCAGCCGACTAGATAAATCTCGAAAGACCTATGGCTACACCTTC.